Listed below are T cell receptor beta chains from one sample, sequenced in a study of blood T cell repertoires in COVID-19. The assay was immunoSEQ multiplex PCR, and TCRdb's table has in-frame clones only and misses some. The sample records roughly 230,000 clones, around four fifths being singletons. Sequencing was done on a sample of peripheral blood. The receptors shown here come from a man aged 35 to 55 with active or convalescent COVID-19. CDR3s include the opening cysteine and the closing phenylalanine or tryptophan. A D gene is named only where the DNA matches it firmly. The listing skips clone size in some rows; elsewhere it reads once, few, many or a size class.

j_gene,abundance,d_gene,v_gene,CDR3aa,CDR3nt
TRBJ1-1,-,-,TRBV28,CASSTPGGGKYAEAFF,TGTGCCAGCAGTACCCCCGGGGGGGGTAAGTACGCTGAAGCTTTCTTT
TRBJ1-2,-,TRBD1,TRBV6-5,CASSRGQGGGYTF,TGTGCCAGCAGCCGAGGACAGGGCGGTGGCTACACCTTC
TRBJ2-1,-,-,TRBV12-5,CASGAQTDYEQFF,TGTGCTAGTGGTGCTCAGACTGACTATGAGCAGTTCTTC
TRBJ2-7,once,-,TRBV19,CASSLGAGQAYEQYF,TGTGCCAGTAGCCTTGGGGCAGGGCAAGCCTACGAGCAGTACTTC
TRBJ1-2,-,-,TRBV27,CASRSLQGRIKGYGYTF,TGTGCCAGCAGATCTCTACAGGGTCGGATAAAGGGCTATGGCTACACCTTC
TRBJ1-5,-,-,TRBV12-3/TRBV12-4,CASRHDIGQPQHF,TGTGCCAGCAGGCACGACATCGGTCAGCCCCAGCATTTT
TRBJ1-6,-,-,TRBV9,CASSEGEGVGSPLHF,TGTGCCAGCAGCGAAGGGGAGGGGGTTGGATCACCCCTCCACTTT
TRBJ2-3,-,TRBD2,TRBV30,CAWSWGGLATDTQYF,TGTGCCTGGAGTTGGGGGGGACTCGCAACAGATACGCAGTATTTT
TRBJ2-7,-,TRBD2,TRBV5-1,CASSPKATSLDEQYF,TGCGCCAGCAGTCCAAAAGCGACTAGCCTCGACGAGCAGTACTTC
TRBJ1-3,-,-,TRBV30,CAWNRLNTIYF,TGTGCCTGGAATCGTCTTAACACCATATATTTT
TRBJ2-7,-,TRBD2,TRBV4-1,CASSIAGPYEQYF,TGCGCCAGCTCAATAGCGGGACCCTACGAGCAGTACTTC
TRBJ2-5,-,-,TRBV24-1,CATSDFGKTGWETQYF,TGTGCCACCAGTGATTTCGGGAAAACAGGGTGGGAGACCCAGTACTTC
TRBJ2-3,-,TRBD1,TRBV5-1,CASSSGQGASDTQYF,TGCGCCAGCAGCTCGGGACAGGGGGCTTCAGATACGCAGTATTTT
TRBJ1-2,-,-,TRBV6-5,CAGGGRSDRDGYTF,TGTGCCGGGGGGGGGCGGAGTGATCGAGATGGCTACACCTTC
TRBJ1-2,-,-,TRBV19,CASSILSGSSLLTGIGYGYTF,TGTGCCAGTAGTATACTTTCGGGGAGCTCTCTCCTTACAGGGATCGGGTATGGCTACACCTTC
TRBJ2-3,-,-,TRBV5-1,CASSLEQKHTQYF,TGCGCCAGCAGCTTGGAACAGAAACATACGCAGTATTTT
TRBJ2-1,-,TRBD1,TRBV5-1,CASSHRGLEQFF,TGCGCCAGCAGCCACAGGGGTCTTGAGCAGTTCTTC
TRBJ1-5,-,-,TRBV6-1,CASSETRFLGQPQHF,TGTGCCAGCAGTGAAACCCGGTTCCTGGGCCAGCCCCAGCATTTT
TRBJ2-5,few,-,TRBV29-1,CSALSGTIQETQYF,TGCAGCGCTCTTAGTGGGACAATACAAGAGACCCAGTACTTC
TRBJ1-2,once,TRBD1,TRBV6-6,CASSYSTGGKNYGYTF,TGTGCCAGCAGTTACTCGACAGGGGGTAAGAACTATGGCTACACCTTC
TRBJ2-1,-,TRBD2,TRBV10-1,CASSWTSGEAGEQFF,TGCGCCAGCAGTTGGACTAGCGGCGAGGCCGGTGAGCAGTTCTTC
TRBJ1-2,-,-,TRBV12-3/TRBV12-4,CASSPVLSGYTF,TGTGCCAGCAGTCCTGTCCTGAGCGGCTACACCTTC
TRBJ2-1,once,-,TRBV12-3/TRBV12-4,CASSLVETEQFF,TGTGCCAGCAGTTTAGTGGAGACTGAGCAGTTCTTC
TRBJ1-1,-,TRBD1,TRBV28,CASSPTGTTEAFF,TGTGCCAGCAGTCCGACAGGGACCACTGAAGCTTTCTTT
TRBJ2-5,-,-,TRBV4-2,CASSQDRGQTQYF,TGTGCCAGCAGCCAGGACAGAGGTCAGACCCAGTACTTC
TRBJ2-3,-,-,TRBV18,CASSPALNRHTDTQYF,TGTGCCAGCTCACCAGCCCTGAACAGGCACACAGATACGCAGTATTTT
TRBJ1-5,-,-,TRBV12-3/TRBV12-4,CASSFRGGQPQHF,TGTGCCAGCAGTTTCCGCGGGGGTCAGCCCCAGCATTTT
TRBJ2-7,once,-,TRBV5-4,CASSPQGTRDEQYF,TGTGCCAGCAGTCCCCAGGGAACTCGCGACGAGCAGTACTTC
TRBJ2-2,-,TRBD2,TRBV18,CASSPSGGPVRYTGELFF,TGTGCCAGCTCACCAAGCGGGGGTCCGGTGAGATACACCGGGGAGCTGTTTTTT
TRBJ1-2,-,-,TRBV27,CASSEGTGVGYTF,TGTGCCAGCAGTGAGGGCACGGGCGTGGGCTACACCTTC
TRBJ2-1,-,-,TRBV30,CAWSVQGGEFF,TGTGCCTGGAGTGTCCAAGGGGGGGAGTTCTTC
TRBJ2-3,-,-,TRBV11-3,CASSPQEAGTDTQYF,TGTGCCAGCAGCCCCCAAGAGGCGGGCACAGATACGCAGTATTTT
TRBJ2-7,-,TRBD2,TRBV30,CAWSRTSGYYEQYF,TGTGCCTGGAGCAGGACTAGCGGATACTACGAGCAGTACTTC
TRBJ2-7,-,-,TRBV19,CASNSRSSYEQYF,TGTGCCAGTAACTCACGGAGTTCCTACGAGCAGTACTTC
TRBJ1-1,-,-,TRBV6-5,CASSYGERNTEAFF,TGTGCCAGCAGTTACGGTGAGAGGAACACTGAAGCTTTCTTT
TRBJ2-7,-,-,TRBV5-8,CANKTEPYEQYF,TGTGCCAACAAGACAGAGCCCTACGAGCAGTACTTC
TRBJ1-6,-,-,TRBV18,CASSSRYPPLHF,TGTGCCAGCTCTTCCAGGTACCCTCCCCTCCACTTT
TRBJ2-2,few,TRBD2,TRBV7-2,CASSLPTRGGPKAGELFF,TGTGCCAGCAGCTTACCCACTCGCGGGGGGCCGAAGGCCGGGGAGCTGTTTTTT
TRBJ1-1,once,-,TRBV5-5,CASSSIGGVNTEAFF,TGTGCCAGCAGCTCAATTGGAGGGGTGAACACTGAAGCTTTCTTT
TRBJ1-1,once,TRBD1,TRBV6-5,CASTTVRGWAEAFF,TGTGCCAGCACCACCGTCAGGGGGTGGGCTGAAGCTTTCTTT